This T cell receptor beta chain emerged from a study of CD8+CD57+ T cells in acquired aplastic anemia. General study findings and limits: Patients were compared with controls for CD8+ Simpson's diversity, and no significant difference emerged.

CDR3 and TCR beta VDJ profiling relied on genomic DNA as the template. TCRdb processed the reads anew with MiXCR; each CDR3 protein has one entry. The sample includes roughly 180,000 distinct CDR3 sequences, roughly 65% of them seen just once. There are 16 residues in the CDR3. V lost 5 bases and J lost 5, with 18 bases in between. Germline V CDR1 and CDR2: SNHLY, FYNNEI. Concerning this clonotype: Its matching antigen is unknown.

CD8+CD57+ cell expansion, shown by flow cytometry, had occurred in the patients selected for sequencing. Every patient was diagnosed with severe acquired aplastic anemia. Untreated patients provided the blood samples, with no therapy given before sampling. This TCR was recovered from a human donor with aplastic anemia. The sample was sorted CD4+, CD8+, or CD8+CD57+ T cells (not recorded which) from PBMCs. This rearrangement joins TRBV2 to TRBJ1-4, with D maybe TRBD1 (5 bases). CDR3 amino acids: CASSPLRDGRNEKLFF. The CDR3 coding sequence is TGTGCCAGCAGTCCCCTCCGGGACGGCCGGAATGAAAAACTGTTTTTT.